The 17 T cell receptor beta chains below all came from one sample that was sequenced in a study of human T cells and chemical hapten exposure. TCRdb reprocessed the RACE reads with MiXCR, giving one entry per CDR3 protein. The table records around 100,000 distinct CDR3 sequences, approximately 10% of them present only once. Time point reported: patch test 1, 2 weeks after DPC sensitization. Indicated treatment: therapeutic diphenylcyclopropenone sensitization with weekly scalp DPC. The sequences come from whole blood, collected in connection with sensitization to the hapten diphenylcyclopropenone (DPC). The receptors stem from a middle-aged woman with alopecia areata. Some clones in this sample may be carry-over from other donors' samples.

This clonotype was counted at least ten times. The CDR3 sequence is CASSPTDRGSPYNEQFF. In nucleotides, the CDR3 is TGTGCCAGCTCACCGACGGACAGGGGGTCCCCTTACAATGAGCAGTTCTTC. V and J are TRBV18 and TRBJ2-1, with TRBD1 matching 10 bases. CDR3 size: 17 residues. Losses at the gene ends were 3 bases for V and 4 bases for J; bases not matched to a gene: 9. The V gene's germline CDR1 is KGHSH and CDR2 LQKENI. Supplemented by reference TRBV18 and TRBJ2-1, the full variable domain reads NAGVMQNPRHLVRRRGQEARLRCSPMKGHSHVYWYRQLPEEGLKFMVYLQKENIIDESGMPKERFSAEFPKEGPSILRIQQVVRGDSAAYFCASSPTDRGSPYNEQFFGPGTRLTVL.

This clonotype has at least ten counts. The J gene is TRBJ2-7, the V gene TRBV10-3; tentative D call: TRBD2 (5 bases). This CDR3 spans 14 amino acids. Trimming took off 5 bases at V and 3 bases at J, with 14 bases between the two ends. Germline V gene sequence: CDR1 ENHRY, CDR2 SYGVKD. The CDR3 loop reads CAISPQRGFYEQYF. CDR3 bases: TGTGCCATCAGTCCCCAACGGGGATTCTACGAGCAGTACTTC.

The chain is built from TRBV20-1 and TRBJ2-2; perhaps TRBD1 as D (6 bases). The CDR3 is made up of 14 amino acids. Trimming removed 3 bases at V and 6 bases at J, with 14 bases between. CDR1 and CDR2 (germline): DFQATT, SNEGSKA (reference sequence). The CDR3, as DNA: TGCAGTGCTAGGCATCCACAGGGTGCCGGGGAGCTGTTTTTT. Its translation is CSARHPQGAGELFF.

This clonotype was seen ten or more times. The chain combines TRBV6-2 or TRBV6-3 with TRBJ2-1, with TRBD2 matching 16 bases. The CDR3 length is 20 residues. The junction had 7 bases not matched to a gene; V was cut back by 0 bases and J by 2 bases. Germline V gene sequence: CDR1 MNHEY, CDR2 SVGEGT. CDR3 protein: CASSYSPGLAGGVPYNEQFF. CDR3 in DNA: TGTGCCAGCAGTTACTCGCCGGGACTAGCGGGAGGGGTCCCCTACAATGAGCAGTTCTTC.

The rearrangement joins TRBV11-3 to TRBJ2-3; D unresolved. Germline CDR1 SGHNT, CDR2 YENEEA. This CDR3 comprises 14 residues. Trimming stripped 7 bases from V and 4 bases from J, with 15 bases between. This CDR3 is CASTPGQASDTQYF. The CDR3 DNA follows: TGTGCCAGCACCCCGGGCCAAGCATCAGATACGCAGTATTTT.

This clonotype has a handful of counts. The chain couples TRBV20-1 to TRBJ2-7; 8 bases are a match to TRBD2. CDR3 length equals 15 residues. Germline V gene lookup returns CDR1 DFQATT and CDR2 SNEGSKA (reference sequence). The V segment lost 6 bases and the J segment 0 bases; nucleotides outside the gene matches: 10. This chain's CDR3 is CSAEWAGGSSYEQYF. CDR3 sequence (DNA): TGCAGTGCAGAGTGGGCGGGAGGCTCCTCCTACGAGCAGTACTTC.

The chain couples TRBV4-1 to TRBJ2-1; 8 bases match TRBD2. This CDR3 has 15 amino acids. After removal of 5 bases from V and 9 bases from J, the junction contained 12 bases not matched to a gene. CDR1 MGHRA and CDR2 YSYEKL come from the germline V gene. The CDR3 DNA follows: TGCGCCAGCAGCGCGGGGGGCCTGGGAATGGGTGAGCAGTTCTTC. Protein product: CASSAGGLGMGEQFF.

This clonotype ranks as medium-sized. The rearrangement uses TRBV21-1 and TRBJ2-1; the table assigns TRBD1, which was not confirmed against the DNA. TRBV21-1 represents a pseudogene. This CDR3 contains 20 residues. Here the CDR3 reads CASSKGSVRRGGSSYNEQFF. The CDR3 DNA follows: TGTGCCAGCAGCAAAGGATCGGTGAGGCGGGGGGGGAGCTCCTACAATGAGCAGTTCTTC.

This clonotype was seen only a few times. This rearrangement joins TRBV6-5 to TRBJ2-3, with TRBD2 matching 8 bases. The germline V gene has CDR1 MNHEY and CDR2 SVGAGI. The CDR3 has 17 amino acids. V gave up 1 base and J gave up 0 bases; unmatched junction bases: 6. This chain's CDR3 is CASSYFPSGSSTDTQYF. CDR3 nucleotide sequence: TGTGCCAGCAGTTACTTCCCAAGCGGGAGTAGCACAGATACGCAGTATTTT.

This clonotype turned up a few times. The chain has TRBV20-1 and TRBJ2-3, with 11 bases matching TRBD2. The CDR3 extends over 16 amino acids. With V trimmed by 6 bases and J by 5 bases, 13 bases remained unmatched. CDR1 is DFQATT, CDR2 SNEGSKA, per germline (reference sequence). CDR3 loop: CSAHPISGRARDTQYF. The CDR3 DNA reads TGCAGTGCACACCCTATTAGCGGGAGGGCAAGAGATACGCAGTATTTT.

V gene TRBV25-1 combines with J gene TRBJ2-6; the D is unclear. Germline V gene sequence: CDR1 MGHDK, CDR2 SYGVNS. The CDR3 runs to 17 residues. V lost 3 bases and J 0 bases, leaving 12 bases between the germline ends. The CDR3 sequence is CASSDPHRSSGANVLTF. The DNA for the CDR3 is TGTGCCAGCAGTGATCCACATCGCAGCTCTGGGGCCAACGTCCTGACTTTC.

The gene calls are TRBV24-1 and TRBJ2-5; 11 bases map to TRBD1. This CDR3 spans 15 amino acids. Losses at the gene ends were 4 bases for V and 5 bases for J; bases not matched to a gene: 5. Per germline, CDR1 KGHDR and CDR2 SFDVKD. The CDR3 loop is CATSDPDRGLETQYF. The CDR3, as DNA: TGTGCCACCAGTGACCCGGACAGGGGGCTGGAGACCCAGTACTTC.

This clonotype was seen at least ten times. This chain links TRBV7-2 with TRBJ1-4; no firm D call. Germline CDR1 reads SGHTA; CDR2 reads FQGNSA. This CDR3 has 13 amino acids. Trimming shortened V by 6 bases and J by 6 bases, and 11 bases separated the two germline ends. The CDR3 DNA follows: TGTGCCAGCAGTCACCAGAGACATGAAAAACTGTTTTTT. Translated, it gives CASSHQRHEKLFF.

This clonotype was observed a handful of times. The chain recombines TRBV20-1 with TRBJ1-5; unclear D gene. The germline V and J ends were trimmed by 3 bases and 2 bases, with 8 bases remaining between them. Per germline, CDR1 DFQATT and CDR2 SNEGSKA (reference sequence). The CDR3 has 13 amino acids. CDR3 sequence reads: CSASGVGNQPQHF. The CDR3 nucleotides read TGCAGTGCTAGCGGGGTTGGCAATCAGCCCCAGCATTTT.

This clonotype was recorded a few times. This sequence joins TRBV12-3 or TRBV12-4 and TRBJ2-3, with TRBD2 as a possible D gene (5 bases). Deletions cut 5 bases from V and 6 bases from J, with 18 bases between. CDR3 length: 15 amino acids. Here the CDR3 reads CASSPAGSRSDTQYF. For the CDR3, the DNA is TGTGCCAGCAGTCCCGCTGGGAGCAGGTCGGATACGCAGTATTTT.

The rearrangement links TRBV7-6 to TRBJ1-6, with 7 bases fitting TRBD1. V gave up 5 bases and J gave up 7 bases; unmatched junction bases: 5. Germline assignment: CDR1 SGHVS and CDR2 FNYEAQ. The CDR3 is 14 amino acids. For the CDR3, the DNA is TGTGCCAGCAGCCCCTGGGACAGAAATTCACCCCTCCACTTT. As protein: CASSPWDRNSPLHF. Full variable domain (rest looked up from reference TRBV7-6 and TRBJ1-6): GAGVSQSPRYKVTKRGQDVALRCDPISGHVSLYWYRQALGQGPEFLTYFNYEAQQDKSGLPNDRFSAERPEGSISTLTIQRTEQRDSAMYRCASSPWDRNSPLHFGNGTRLTVT.

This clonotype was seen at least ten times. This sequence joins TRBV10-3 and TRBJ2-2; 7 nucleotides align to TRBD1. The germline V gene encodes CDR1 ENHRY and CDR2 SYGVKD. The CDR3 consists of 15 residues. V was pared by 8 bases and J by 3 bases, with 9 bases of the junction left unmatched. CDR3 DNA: TGTGCCATCCTTAACAAGGGGACAGACACCGGGGAGCTGTTTTTT. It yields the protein CAILNKGTDTGELFF.